Sequencing of this T cell receptor beta chain was carried out in a study of blood T cells in healthy people across ages. PCR was performed a second time for about 6 to 12 cycles using a sample-barcoded 5' primer and a J-beta primer mix. In TCRdb, the 5' RACE reads were re-called with MiXCR into one record per CDR3 protein. The sample yields roughly 790,000 distinct CDR3 sequences, 35% to 45% seen once. The CDR3 consists of 15 residues. Germline-derived CDR1 and CDR2 are MNHEY and SMNVEV (reference sequence). Sequencing was done on a sample of blood. The sequence was obtained from a woman aged 55-69 years in good health. V gene TRBV27 combines with J gene TRBJ2-5, with D possibly being TRBD1 (6 bases). The end of the DNA is better explained by TRBJ2-7, so the J call may be wrong. The CDR3 DNA is TGTGCCAGCAGTTCATATGCCCAGGGGTTTAACGAGCAGTACTTC. Protein product: CASSSYAQGFNEQYF.